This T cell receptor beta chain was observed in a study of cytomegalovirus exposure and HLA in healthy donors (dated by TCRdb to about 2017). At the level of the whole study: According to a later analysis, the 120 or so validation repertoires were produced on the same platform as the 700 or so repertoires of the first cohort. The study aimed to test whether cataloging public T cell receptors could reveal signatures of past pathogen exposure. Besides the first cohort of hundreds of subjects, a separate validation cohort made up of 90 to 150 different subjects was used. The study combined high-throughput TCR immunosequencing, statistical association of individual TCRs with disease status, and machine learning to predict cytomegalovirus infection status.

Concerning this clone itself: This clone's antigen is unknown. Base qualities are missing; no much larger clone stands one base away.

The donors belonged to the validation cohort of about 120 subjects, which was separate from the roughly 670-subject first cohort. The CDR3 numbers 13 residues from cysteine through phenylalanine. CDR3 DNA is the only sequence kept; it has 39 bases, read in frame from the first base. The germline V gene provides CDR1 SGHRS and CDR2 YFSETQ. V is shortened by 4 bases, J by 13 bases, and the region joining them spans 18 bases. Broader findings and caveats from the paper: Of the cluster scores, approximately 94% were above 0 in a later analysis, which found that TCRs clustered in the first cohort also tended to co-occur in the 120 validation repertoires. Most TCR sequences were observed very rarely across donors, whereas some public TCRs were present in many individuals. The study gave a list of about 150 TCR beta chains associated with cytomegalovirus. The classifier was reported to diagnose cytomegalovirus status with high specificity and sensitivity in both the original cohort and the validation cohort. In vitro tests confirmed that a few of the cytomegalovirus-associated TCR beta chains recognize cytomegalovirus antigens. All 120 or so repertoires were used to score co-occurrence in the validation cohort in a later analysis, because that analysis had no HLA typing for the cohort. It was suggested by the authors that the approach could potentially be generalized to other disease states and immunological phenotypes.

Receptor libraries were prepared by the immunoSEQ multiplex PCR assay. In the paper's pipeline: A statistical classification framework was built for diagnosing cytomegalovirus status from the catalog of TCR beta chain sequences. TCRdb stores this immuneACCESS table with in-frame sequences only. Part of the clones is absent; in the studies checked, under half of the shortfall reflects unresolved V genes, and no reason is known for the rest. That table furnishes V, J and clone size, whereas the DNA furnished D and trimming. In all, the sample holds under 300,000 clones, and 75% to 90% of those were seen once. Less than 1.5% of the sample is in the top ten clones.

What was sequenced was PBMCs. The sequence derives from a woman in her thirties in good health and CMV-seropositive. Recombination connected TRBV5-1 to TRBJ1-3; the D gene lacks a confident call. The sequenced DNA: TGCGCCAGCAGCCTGGTTCTAGACGGCAAAATATATTTT. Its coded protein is CASSLVLDGKIYF.